This record looks at one T cell receptor beta chain sequence and its context. Its matching antigen is unknown. This sample was included in a study of blood T cells in healthy people across ages. Findings and caveats of the study: Fewer expanded clones and more diversity marked long-lived versus aged donors. The study lacked donor CMV status, which possibly confounded expanded clonotype changes.

Caucasian individuals from Russia who were healthy and aged about 6 to 95 acted as donors. V gave up 5 bases and J gave up 5 bases, with 15 bases separating them. CDR1 is SGHTA, CDR2 FQGNSA, per germline. The CDR3 contains 15 residues. PCR was performed a second time for 7 to 11 cycles using a sample-barcoded 5' primer and a J-beta primer mix. TCRdb reprocessed the 5' RACE reads with MiXCR, giving one entry per CDR3 protein. The sample carries 700,000 or so distinct CDR3 sequences, about 24% recorded once. This chain uses TRBV7-2 with TRBJ2-2; TRBD2 is a possible D gene (5 bases). The TCR was taken from a man between 65 and 85 years old in good health. The sequencing input was blood. The CDR3 nucleotides are TGTGCCAGCAGCCCTCGGAGAACTAGAACCGGGGAGCTGTTTTTT. As protein: CASSPRRTRTGELFF.